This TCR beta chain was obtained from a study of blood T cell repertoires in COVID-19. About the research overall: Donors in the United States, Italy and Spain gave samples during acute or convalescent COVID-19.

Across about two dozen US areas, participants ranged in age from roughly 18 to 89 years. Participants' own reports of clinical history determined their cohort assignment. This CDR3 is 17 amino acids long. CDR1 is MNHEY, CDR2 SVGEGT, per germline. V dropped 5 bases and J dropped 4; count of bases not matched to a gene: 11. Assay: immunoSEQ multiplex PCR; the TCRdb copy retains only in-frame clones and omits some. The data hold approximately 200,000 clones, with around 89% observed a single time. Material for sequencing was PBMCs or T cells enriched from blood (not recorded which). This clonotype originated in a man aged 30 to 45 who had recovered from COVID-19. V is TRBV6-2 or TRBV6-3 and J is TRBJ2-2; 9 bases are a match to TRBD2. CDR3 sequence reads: CASSKRSGLARTGELFF. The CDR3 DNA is TGTGCCAGCAGTAAAAGATCGGGACTAGCTCGCACCGGGGAGCTGTTTTTT.